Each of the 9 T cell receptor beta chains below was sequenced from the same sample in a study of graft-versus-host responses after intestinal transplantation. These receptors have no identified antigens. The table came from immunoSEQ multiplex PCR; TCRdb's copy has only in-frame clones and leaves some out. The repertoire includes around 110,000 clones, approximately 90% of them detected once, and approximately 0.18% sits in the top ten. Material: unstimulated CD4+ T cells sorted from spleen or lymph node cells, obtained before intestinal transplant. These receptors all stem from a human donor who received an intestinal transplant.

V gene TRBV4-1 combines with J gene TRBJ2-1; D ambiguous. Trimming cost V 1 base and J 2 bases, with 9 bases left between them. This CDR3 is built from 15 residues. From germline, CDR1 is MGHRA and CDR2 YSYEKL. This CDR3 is CASSQVSATYNEQFF. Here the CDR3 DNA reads TGCGCCAGCAGCCAAGTGTCCGCGACCTACAATGAGCAGTTCTTC.

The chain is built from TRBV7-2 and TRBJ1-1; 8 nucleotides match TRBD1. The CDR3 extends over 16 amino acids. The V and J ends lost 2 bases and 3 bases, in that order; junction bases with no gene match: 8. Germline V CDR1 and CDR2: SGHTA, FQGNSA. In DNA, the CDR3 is TGTGCCAGCAGCTTACAGGGGGCCGGTTCTTACACTGAAGCTTTCTTT. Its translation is CASSLQGAGSYTEAFF.

CDR3 coding DNA: TGTGCCAGCAGCTCGACTAGCGGGAGGGGGGAGACCCAGTACTTC. Amino acid sequence: CASSSTSGRGETQYF. The chain links TRBV7-9 to TRBJ2-5, with TRBD2 matching over 14 bases. Trimming cost V 4 bases and J 5 bases; bases outside gene matches: 3. CDR3 length: 15 amino acids. Germline CDR1 reads SEHNR; CDR2 reads FQNEAQ (reference sequence).

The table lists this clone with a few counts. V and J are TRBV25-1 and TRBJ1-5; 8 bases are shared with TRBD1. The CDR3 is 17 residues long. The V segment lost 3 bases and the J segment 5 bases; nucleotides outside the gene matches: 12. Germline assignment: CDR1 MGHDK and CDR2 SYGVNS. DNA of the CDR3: TGTGCCAGCAGTGATTCCCGCGGTGGGACAGGCTATCAGCCCCAGCATTTT. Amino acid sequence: CASSDSRGGTGYQPQHF.

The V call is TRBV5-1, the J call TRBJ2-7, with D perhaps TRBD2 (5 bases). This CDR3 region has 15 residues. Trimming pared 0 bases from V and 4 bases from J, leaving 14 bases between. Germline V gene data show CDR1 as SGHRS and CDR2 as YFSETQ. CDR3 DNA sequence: TGCGCCAGCAGCTTGGTTCCTCAAGCGGATTACGAGCAGTACTTC. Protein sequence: CASSLVPQADYEQYF.

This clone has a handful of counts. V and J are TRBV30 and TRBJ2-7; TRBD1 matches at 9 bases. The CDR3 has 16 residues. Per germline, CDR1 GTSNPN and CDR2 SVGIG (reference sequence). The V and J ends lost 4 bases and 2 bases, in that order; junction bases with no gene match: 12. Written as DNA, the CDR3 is TGTGCCTGGACCTCCCCCGGGACAGGGAAGACCTACGAGCAGTACTTC. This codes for CAWTSPGTGKTYEQYF.

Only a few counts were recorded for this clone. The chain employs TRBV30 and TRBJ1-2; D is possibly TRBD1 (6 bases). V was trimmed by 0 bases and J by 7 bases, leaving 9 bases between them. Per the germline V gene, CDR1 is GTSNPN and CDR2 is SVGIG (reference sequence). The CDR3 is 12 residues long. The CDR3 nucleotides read TGTGCCTGGAGTGTACAGGGCCGTGGCTACACCTTC. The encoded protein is CAWSVQGRGYTF.

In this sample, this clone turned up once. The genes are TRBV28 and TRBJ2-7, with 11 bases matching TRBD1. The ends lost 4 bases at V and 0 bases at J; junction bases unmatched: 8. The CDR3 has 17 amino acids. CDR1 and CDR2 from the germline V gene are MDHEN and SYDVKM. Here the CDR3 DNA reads TGTGCCAGCAGTTCGGCCATCGGGACAGGGGGCTCCTACGAGCAGTACTTC. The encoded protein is CASSSAIGTGGSYEQYF.

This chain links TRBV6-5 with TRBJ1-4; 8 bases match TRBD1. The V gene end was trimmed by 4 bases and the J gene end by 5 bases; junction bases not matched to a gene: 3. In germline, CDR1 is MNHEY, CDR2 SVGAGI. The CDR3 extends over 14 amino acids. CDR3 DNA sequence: TGTGCCAGCAGTTCGCGGACAGGGAATGAAAAACTGTTTTTT. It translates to CASSSRTGNEKLFF.